This T cell receptor beta chain was observed in a study of T cells in tuberculosis. Looking at the study overall: In South Africa, adults with active tuberculosis were compared with IGRA-negative and latently infected IGRA-positive adolescents.

Tuberculin skin test and IGRA determined adolescents' latent tuberculosis status at entry. The V and J ends lost 5 bases and 3 bases respectively, with 12 bases between them. Germline V gene lookup returns CDR1 SEHNR and CDR2 FQNEAQ (reference sequence). This CDR3 spans 14 amino acids. The protocol was immunoSEQ multiplex PCR, while the TCRdb copy is restricted to in-frame clones and leaves out a portion. The sample gives under 40,000 clones, approximately 94% of which show up once; under 9.5% is in the top ten. The TCR was taken from a donor aged 5-35 years with latent tuberculosis or without tuberculosis infection. The rearrangement links TRBV7-9 to TRBJ2-3; the D gene is possibly TRBD1 (5 bases). Sequenced input: PBMCs. Here the CDR3 DNA reads TGTGCCAGCAGCCACACAGGAGAAACAGATACGCAGTATTTT. Protein: CASSHTGETDTQYF.